A single sample is the source of the 21 T cell receptor beta chains below, sequenced in a study of T cells after yellow fever vaccination. MiXCR was run by TCRdb on the 5' RACE reads, yielding one entry per CDR3 protein. The sample includes approximately 330,000 distinct CDR3 sequences, over 3.5% of them seen just once. The specimen comprised PBMCs, sampled 5 days after the yellow fever booster vaccination. Source of these receptors: a man aged 18 to 35 who received the YFV17D yellow fever vaccine.

This clonotype was detected many times. V is TRBV4-1 and J is TRBJ1-5; D unresolved. V was shortened by 1 base and J by 3 bases, with 16 bases between the two germline ends. CDR1 and CDR2 from the germline V gene are MGHRA and YSYEKL. This CDR3 has 17 amino acids. CDR3 residues: CASSQVVGGWDNQPQHF. The CDR3 DNA sequence: TGCGCCAGCAGCCAAGTTGTAGGCGGCTGGGACAATCAGCCCCAGCATTTT.

The rearrangement joins TRBV3-1 to TRBJ2-3; no firm D call. V dropped 2 bases and J dropped 7 bases, with 10 bases sitting between them. The CDR3 extends over 13 amino acids. Germline values: CDR1 LGHDT, CDR2 YNNKEL (reference sequence). The CDR3 protein is CASSQSYLNTQYF. The CDR3 region has the DNA TGTGCCAGCAGCCAAAGCTACCTCAATACGCAGTATTTT.

This clonotype has more than one count but fewer than ten. The chain carries TRBV7-2 and TRBJ2-5; TRBD2 matches at 7 bases. Per germline, CDR1 SGHTA and CDR2 FQGNSA. This CDR3 comprises 14 residues. V shed 1 base and J 5 bases; nucleotides not matched to a gene: 4. CDR3 region: CASSLEVGGETQYF. CDR3 nucleotides: TGTGCCAGCAGCTTAGAAGTGGGGGGGGAGACCCAGTACTTC. Full variable domain (missing parts from reference TRBV7-2 and TRBJ2-5): GAGVSQSPSNKVTEKGKDVELRCDPISGHTALYWYRQSLGQGLEFLIYFQGNSAPDKSGLPSDRFSAERTGGSVSTLTIQRTQQEDSAVYLCASSLEVGGETQYFGPGTRLLVL.

This clonotype was observed at least ten times. The chain combines TRBV29-1 with TRBJ2-2; D possibly corresponds to TRBD2 (5 bases). The ends were cut back, 7 bases at V and 2 bases at J, with 11 bases in the middle. The length of the CDR3 is 13 residues. From germline, CDR1 is SQVTM and CDR2 ANQGSEA. CDR3 in amino acids: CSADRGNTGELFF. CDR3 nucleotide sequence: TGCAGCGCCGACCGGGGTAACACCGGGGAGCTGTTTTTT.

This clonotype was counted a few times. This sequence joins TRBV15 and TRBJ1-4; unclear D gene. The CDR3 covers 14 residues. The ends were cut back, 2 bases at V and 10 bases at J, with 14 bases in the middle. The germline V gene encodes CDR1 LNHNV and CDR2 YYDKDF (reference sequence). The CDR3 DNA sequence: TGTGCCACCAGCAGATTACGGGCCCAAGGAAAACTGTTTTTT. Translating gives CATSRLRAQGKLFF.

This clonotype was observed a few times. V usage is TRBV7-2 and J usage is TRBJ1-5; possibly TRBD1 for D (5 bases). This CDR3 is 15 amino acids long. CDR1 is SGHTA and CDR2 is FQGNSA in the germline V gene. Trimming removed 5 bases from V and 5 bases from J, with 16 bases in between. Here the CDR3 DNA reads TGTGCCAGCAGCCCGGTCCTAGGGGTGGATCAGCCCCAGCATTTT. It is translated as CASSPVLGVDQPQHF.

This clonotype was found many times. This chain joins TRBV7-2 and TRBJ2-7, with a possible D match to TRBD2 (6 bases). Trimming left V 0 bases short and J 2 bases short, with 11 bases between. The germline gives CDR1 SGHTA, CDR2 FQGNSA. This CDR3 has 15 amino acids. The CDR3 region is CASSLAQGGPYEQYF. The DNA for the CDR3 is TGTGCCAGCAGCTTAGCGCAGGGAGGCCCCTACGAGCAGTACTTC.

This clonotype was counted only a few times. The rearrangement joins TRBV11-2 to TRBJ2-7, with D possibly TRBD1 on 5 matching bases. V was trimmed by 1 base and J by 6 bases, leaving 16 bases between them. The germline gives CDR1 SGHAT, CDR2 FQNNGV. CDR3 length: 15 amino acids. CDR3 sequence (DNA): TGTGCCAGCAGCTTAGGTTATACTGGGGCTGGCGAGCAGTACGTC. Its protein is CASSLGYTGAGEQYV.

This clonotype has just a few counts. V usage is TRBV18 and J usage is TRBJ1-5; perhaps TRBD1 as D (6 bases). Germline V gene lookup returns CDR1 KGHSH and CDR2 LQKENI. V was cut by 3 bases and J by 5 bases, with 14 bases left in between. CDR3 size: 15 residues. The CDR3 here is CASSPTRDNYQPQHF. The CDR3 DNA reads as TGTGCCAGCTCACCGACGCGGGACAATTATCAGCCCCAGCATTTT.

This clonotype was picked up many times. The genes are TRBV12-3 or TRBV12-4 and TRBJ2-7, with D maybe TRBD2 (5 bases). The CDR3 contains 16 residues. V was pared by 0 bases and J by 3 bases, with 15 bases between. The CDR3 region has the DNA TGTGCCAGCAGTTTAGCGCGAACGGGGAGAAGCTACGAGCAGTACTTC. Translation gives CASSLARTGRSYEQYF.

The gene calls are TRBV5-6 and TRBJ1-4; D is ambiguous. Germline V gives CDR1 SGHDT, CDR2 YYEEEE. The CDR3 covers 14 residues. V dropped 4 bases and J dropped 0 bases, with 7 bases sitting between them. CDR3 loop: CASSRRTTNEKLFF. The CDR3 DNA reads TGTGCCAGCAGCCGGAGGACAACTAATGAAAAACTGTTTTTT.

This clonotype was picked up many times. The chain recombines TRBV7-9 with TRBJ1-1; no clear D gene. Trimming took off 5 bases at V and 4 bases at J, with 14 bases between the two ends. This CDR3 spans 14 amino acids. Germline V gene sequence: CDR1 SEHNR, CDR2 FQNEAQ (reference sequence). As DNA, the CDR3 is TGTGCCAGCAGCGCATTTGGTAGCGGCACTGAAGCTTTCTTT. Protein: CASSAFGSGTEAFF.

This chain connects TRBV10-3 to TRBJ2-5, with 12 bases aligning to TRBD2. Germline trimming cut 11 bases from V and 4 bases from J; bases unmatched to any gene: 11. This CDR3 contains 15 residues. Germline V gene sequence: CDR1 ENHRY, CDR2 SYGVKD. CDR3: CASRSSGGESETQYF. CDR3 nucleotide sequence: TGTGCCTCCAGGTCTAGCGGGGGGGAGTCAGAGACCCAGTACTTC.

This clonotype was seen at least ten times. The rearrangement uses TRBV18 and TRBJ1-3, with D hard to call. This CDR3 is built from 18 residues. In germline, CDR1 is KGHSH, CDR2 LQKENI. Trimming stripped 1 base from V and 0 bases from J, with 16 bases between. The CDR3 sequence: CASSPRNRGSSSGNTIYF. The CDR3 DNA sequence: TGTGCCAGCTCACCACGAAACCGCGGATCCAGCTCTGGAAACACCATATATTTT.

J is TRBJ2-7 and V is TRBV5-4; tentative D call: TRBD1 (6 bases). The germline V gene encodes CDR1 SGHNT and CDR2 YYREEE (reference sequence). V dropped 1 base and J dropped 3 bases, with 11 bases sitting between them. This CDR3 has 14 amino acids. The CDR3 protein is CASSLTGSVYEQYF. For the CDR3, the DNA is TGTGCCAGCAGCTTGACAGGGAGCGTCTACGAGCAGTACTTC.

This clonotype has more than one count but fewer than ten. J is TRBJ1-1 and V is TRBV3-1; D is perhaps TRBD1 (5 bases). V dropped 0 bases and J dropped 3 bases, with 14 bases sitting between them. The CDR3 runs to 16 residues. CDR1 is LGHDT, CDR2 YNNKEL, per germline (reference sequence). Written as DNA, the CDR3 is TGTGCCAGCAGCCAAGACCCCACGGGGGGGGACACTGAAGCTTTCTTT. It codes for CASSQDPTGGDTEAFF.

The chain recombines TRBV2 with TRBJ1-6; D is undetermined. Trimming shortened V by 6 bases and J by 10 bases, and 10 bases separated the two germline ends. The CDR3 is made up of 12 amino acids. Germline loops: CDR1 SNHLY, CDR2 FYNNEI. CDR3 sequence (DNA): TGTGCCAGCAGGTCTAACATCTCACCCCTCCACTTT. It yields the protein CASRSNISPLHF.

This clonotype was seen at least ten times. For the CDR3, the DNA is TGCGCCAGTCGGGGTGAGGGGCAAGAGACCCAGTACTTC. This encodes CASRGEGQETQYF. The chain has TRBV5-1 and TRBJ2-5, with D tentatively TRBD1 or TRBD2 (5 bases each). The germline CDR1 and CDR2 sequences are SGHRS and YFSETQ. Deletions cut 8 bases from V and 2 bases from J, with 13 bases between. The CDR3 runs to 13 residues.

The sample holds many counts of this clonotype. The CDR3 loop is CASSPSPGNYEQYF. The CDR3 DNA is TGTGCCAGCAGTCCATCTCCCGGGAACTACGAGCAGTACTTC. The chain carries TRBV12-3 or TRBV12-4 and TRBJ2-7; weak D call: TRBD2 (5 bases). This CDR3 spans 14 amino acids. The V end lost 5 bases, the J end lost 3 bases, and 14 bases lay between the germline ends.

This clonotype occurred a few times. The J gene is TRBJ2-2, the V gene TRBV9; TRBD1 aligns across 8 bases. Looked up from germline, CDR1 is SGDLS and CDR2 is YYNGEE. The CDR3 runs to 16 residues. The trim removed 0 bases at V and 8 bases at J, leaving 9 bases unmatched. CDR3 coding DNA: TGTGCCAGCAGCGTAGGGCCTGGACAGGGCGCGGGGGAGCTGTTTTTT. Translated: CASSVGPGQGAGELFF.

This clonotype was seen a handful of times. The chain links TRBV6-6 to TRBJ2-7; no clear D. V lost 0 bases and J lost 4, with 10 bases in between. The V gene's germline CDR1 is MNHNY and CDR2 SVGAGI (reference sequence). This CDR3 is built from 14 residues. CDR3 sequence reads: CASSYSDRRYEQYV. CDR3 nucleotide sequence: TGTGCCAGCAGTTACTCGGACCGTCGGTACGAGCAGTACGTC.